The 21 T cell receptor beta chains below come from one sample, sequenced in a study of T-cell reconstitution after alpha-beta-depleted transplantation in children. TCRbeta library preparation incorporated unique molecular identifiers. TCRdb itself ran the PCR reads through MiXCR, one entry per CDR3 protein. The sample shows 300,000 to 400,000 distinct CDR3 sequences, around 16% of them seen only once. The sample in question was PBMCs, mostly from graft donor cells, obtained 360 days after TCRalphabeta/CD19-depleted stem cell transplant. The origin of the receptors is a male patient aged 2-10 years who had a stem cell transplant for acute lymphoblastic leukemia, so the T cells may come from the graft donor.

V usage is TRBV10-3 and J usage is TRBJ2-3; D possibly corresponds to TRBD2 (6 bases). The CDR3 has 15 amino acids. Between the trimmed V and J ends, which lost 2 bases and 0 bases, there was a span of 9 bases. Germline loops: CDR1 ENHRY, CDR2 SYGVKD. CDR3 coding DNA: TGTGCCATCAGTGAGGGACTAATTAGCACAGATACGCAGTATTTT. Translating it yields CAISEGLISTDTQYF.

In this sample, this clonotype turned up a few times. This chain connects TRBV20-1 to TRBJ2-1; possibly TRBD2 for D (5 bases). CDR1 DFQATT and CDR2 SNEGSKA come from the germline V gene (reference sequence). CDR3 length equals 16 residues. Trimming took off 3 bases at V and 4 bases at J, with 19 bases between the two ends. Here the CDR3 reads CSASHRTGGSYNEQFF. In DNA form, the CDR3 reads TGCAGTGCTAGCCATAGGACTGGAGGATCTTACAATGAGCAGTTCTTC.

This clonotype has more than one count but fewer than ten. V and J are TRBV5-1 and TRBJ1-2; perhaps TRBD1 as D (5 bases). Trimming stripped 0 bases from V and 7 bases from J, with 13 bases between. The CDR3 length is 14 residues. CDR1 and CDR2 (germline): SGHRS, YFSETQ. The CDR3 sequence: CASSLAVGVVGYTF. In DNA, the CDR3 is TGCGCCAGCAGCTTGGCCGTGGGGGTAGTTGGCTACACCTTC.

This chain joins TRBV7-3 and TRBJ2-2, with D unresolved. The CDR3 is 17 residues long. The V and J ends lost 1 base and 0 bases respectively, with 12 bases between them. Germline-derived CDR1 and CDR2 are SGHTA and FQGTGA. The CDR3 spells CASSLKEVAANTGELFF. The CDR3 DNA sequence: TGTGCCAGCAGCTTAAAAGAGGTAGCAGCGAACACCGGGGAGCTGTTTTTT.

In nucleotides, the CDR3 is TGTGCCAGCAGGCGGACTAGCGGGAGGGCCTTCTACGAGCAGTACTTC. Translated: CASRRTSGRAFYEQYF. J is TRBJ2-7 and V is TRBV6-1; 15 nucleotides agree with TRBD2. This CDR3 region has 16 residues. The J segment lost 3 bases and the V segment lost 6 bases, leaving 6 bases of the junction unmatched. CDR1 and CDR2 from the germline V gene are MNHNS and SASEGT.

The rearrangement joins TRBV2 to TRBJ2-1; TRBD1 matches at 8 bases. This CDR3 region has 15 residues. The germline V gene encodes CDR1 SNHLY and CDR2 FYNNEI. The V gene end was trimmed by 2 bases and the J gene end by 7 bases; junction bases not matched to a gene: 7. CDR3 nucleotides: TGTGCCAGCAGTGAAACAGGGGGGTTTTATAATGAGCAGTTCTTC. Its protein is CASSETGGFYNEQFF.

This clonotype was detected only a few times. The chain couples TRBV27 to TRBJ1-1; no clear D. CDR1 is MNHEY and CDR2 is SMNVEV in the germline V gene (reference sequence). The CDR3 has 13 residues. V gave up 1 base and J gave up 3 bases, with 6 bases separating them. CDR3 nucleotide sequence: TGTGCCAGCAGTTTATACCCCGACACTGAAGCTTTCTTT. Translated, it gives CASSLYPDTEAFF.

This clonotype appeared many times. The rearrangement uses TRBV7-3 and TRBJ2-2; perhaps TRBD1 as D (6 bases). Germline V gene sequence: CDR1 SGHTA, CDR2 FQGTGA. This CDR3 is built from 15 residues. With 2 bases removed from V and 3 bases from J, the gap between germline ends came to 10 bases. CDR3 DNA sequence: TGTGCCAGCAGCTTATTGGGACAAGACACCGGGGAGCTGTTTTTT. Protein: CASSLLGQDTGELFF.

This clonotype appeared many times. DNA of the CDR3: TGTGCCAGCAGGGGGGGCGGGACTAGAGGTGTCACGCAGTATTTT. Translating it yields CASRGGGTRGVTQYF. This chain links TRBV7-2 with TRBJ2-3; 8 bases are a match to TRBD2. Germline lookup yields CDR1 SGHTA and CDR2 FQGNSA. After removal of 6 bases from V and 9 bases from J, the junction contained 14 bases not matched to a gene. The length of the CDR3 is 15 residues.

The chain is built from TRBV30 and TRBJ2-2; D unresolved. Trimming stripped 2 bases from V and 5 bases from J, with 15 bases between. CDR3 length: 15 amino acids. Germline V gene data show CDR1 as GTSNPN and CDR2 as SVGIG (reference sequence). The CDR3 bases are TGTGCCTGGAGTATGTCTCGCCCACGGACCGGGGAGCTGTTTTTT. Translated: CAWSMSRPRTGELFF.

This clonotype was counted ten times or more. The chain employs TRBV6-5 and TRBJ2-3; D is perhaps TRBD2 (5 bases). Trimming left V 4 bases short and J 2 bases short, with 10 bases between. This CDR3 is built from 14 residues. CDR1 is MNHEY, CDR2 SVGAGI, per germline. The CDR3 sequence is CASSSGLTTDTQYF. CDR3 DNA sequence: TGTGCCAGCAGTTCTGGACTCACCACAGATACGCAGTATTTT.

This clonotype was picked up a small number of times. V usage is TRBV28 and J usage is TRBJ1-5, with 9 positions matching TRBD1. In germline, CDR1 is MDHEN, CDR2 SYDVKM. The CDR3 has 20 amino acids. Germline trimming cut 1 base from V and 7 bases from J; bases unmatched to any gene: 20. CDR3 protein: CASSLLSRGQGRSIGQPQHF. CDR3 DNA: TGTGCCAGCAGTTTATTATCAAGGGGACAGGGCCGGAGCATTGGGCAGCCCCAGCATTTT.

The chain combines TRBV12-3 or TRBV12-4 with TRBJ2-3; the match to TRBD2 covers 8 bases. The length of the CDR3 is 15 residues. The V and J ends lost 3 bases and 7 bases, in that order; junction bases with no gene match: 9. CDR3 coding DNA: TGTGCCAGCAGTTTCTCGGGAGGGCCAAGATATACGCAGTATTTT. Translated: CASSFSGGPRYTQYF.

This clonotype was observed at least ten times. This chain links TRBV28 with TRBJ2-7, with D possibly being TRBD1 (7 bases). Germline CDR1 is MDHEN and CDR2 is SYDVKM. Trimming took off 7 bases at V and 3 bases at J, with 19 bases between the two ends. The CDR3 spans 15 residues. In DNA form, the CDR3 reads TGTGCCAGCACCACCAGGGGGGTACCAGTCTACGAGCAGTACTTC. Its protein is CASTTRGVPVYEQYF.

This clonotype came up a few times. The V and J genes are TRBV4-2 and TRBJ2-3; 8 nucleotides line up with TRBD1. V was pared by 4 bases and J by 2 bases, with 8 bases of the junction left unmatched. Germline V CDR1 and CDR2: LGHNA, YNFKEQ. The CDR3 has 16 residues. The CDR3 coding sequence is TGTGCCAGCAGCCGTTTTGGACAGGGACTCACAGATACGCAGTATTTT. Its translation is CASSRFGQGLTDTQYF.

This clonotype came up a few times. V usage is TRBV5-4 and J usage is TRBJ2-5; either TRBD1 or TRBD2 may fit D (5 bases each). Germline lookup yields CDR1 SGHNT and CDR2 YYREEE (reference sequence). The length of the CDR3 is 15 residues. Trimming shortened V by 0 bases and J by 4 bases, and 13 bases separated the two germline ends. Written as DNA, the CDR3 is TGTGCCAGCAGCTTGGGTTCGTGGGACGGAGAGACCCAGTACTTC. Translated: CASSLGSWDGETQYF.

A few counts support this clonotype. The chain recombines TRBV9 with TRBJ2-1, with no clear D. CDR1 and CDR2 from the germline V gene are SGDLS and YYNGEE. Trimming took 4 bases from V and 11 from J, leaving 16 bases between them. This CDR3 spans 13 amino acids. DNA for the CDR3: TGTGCCAGCAGCCCAGGAGTGGGTAGGCAGCAGTTCTTC. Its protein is CASSPGVGRQQFF.

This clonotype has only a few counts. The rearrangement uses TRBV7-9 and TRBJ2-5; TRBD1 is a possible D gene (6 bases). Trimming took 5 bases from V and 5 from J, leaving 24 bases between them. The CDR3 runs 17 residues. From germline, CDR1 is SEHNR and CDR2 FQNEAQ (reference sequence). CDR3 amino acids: CASSDWDTRSPRETQYF. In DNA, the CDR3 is TGTGCCAGCAGCGACTGGGACACAAGGAGCCCACGGGAGACCCAGTACTTC.

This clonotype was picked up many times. The chain's CDR3 is CASRPGQGRGYEQYF. For the CDR3, the DNA is TGCGCCAGCAGGCCCGGACAGGGTAGAGGGTACGAGCAGTACTTC. V usage is TRBV10-2 and J usage is TRBJ2-7; the match to TRBD1 covers 8 bases. V shed 6 bases and J 4 bases; nucleotides not matched to a gene: 11. Per the germline V gene, CDR1 is WSHSY and CDR2 is SAAADI. The CDR3 consists of 15 residues.

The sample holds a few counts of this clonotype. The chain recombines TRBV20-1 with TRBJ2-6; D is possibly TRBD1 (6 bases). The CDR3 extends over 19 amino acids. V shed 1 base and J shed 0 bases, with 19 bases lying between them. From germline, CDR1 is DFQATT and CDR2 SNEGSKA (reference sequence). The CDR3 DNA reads TGCAGTGCTAGAGGGCACCCTAGGACAGTCGTCTCTGGGGCCAACGTCCTGACTTTC. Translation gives CSARGHPRTVVSGANVLTF.

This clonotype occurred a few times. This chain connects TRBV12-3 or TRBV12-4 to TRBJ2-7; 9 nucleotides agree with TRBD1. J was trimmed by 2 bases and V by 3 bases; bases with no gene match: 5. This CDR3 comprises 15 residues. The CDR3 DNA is TGTGCCAGCAGTTTTGTGGGGACAGGGCCCTACGAGCAGTACTTC. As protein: CASSFVGTGPYEQYF.